Here is one T cell receptor beta chain with its context. Only in-frame clones appear in the TCRdb table, and some are missing; sequencing was by immunoSEQ multiplex PCR. This table holds about 190,000 clones, roughly 84% found once. The sample is drawn from a study of blood T cell repertoires in COVID-19. CDR1 is SQVTM and CDR2 is ANQGSEA in the germline V gene. Trimming took 5 bases from V and 5 from J, leaving 11 bases between them. CDR3 length equals 12 residues. The chain employs TRBV29-1 and TRBJ2-3; D is perhaps TRBD2 (7 bases). The sequenced sample consisted of PBMCs or T cells enriched from blood (not recorded which). The source of this sequence is a woman aged 25 to 39 who had recovered from COVID-19. The CDR3 sequence: CSVRGGGDTQYF. CDR3 in DNA: TGCAGCGTTCGAGGGGGGGGAGATACGCAGTATTTT.